This section outlines one TCR beta chain sequence together with its context. Its antigen remains unknown. Generated by immunoSEQ multiplex PCR, the TCRdb table keeps only in-frame clones and is missing some. The repertoire consists of 28,000 or so clones, with about 91% occurring once and the leading ten covering 4% to 4.5%. The sample is drawn from a study of T cells in localized non-small cell lung cancer. Study-level results: The highest T cell clonality was in uninvolved adjacent lung, above tumor. Analysis by sequencing included only one tumor region, so heterogeneity remains possible. Greater T cell density in blood accompanied longer overall survival. Adjacent lung was found to contain a median approximately 60 of the top 100 tumor clones.

The V gene's germline CDR1 is LNHNV and CDR2 YYDKDF (reference sequence). The CDR3 loop spans 14 amino acids. The V gene lost 1 base and the J gene lost 4 bases, with 10 bases spanning the gap. Specimen: peripheral blood, collected before any cancer treatment. The chain is built from TRBV15 and TRBJ1-2, with D unresolved. The clonotype originates from a female donor at least 60 years old with stage II squamous cell lung carcinoma. CDR3 DNA: TGTGCCACCAGCAGAGGGGTGCGGCTCTATGGCTACACCTTC. It encodes CATSRGVRLYGYTF.